The T cell receptor (beta chain) described here comes from a study of blood T cells in healthy people across ages. Whole-study results and caveats: Roughly linear age-related decline in beta diversity appeared, significant by age around 38. PBMCs left unsorted prevented a conclusive naive versus antigen-experienced comparison.

This CDR3 region has 15 residues. V lost 5 bases and J 4 bases, leaving 12 bases between the germline ends. Germline V gives CDR1 SEHNR, CDR2 FQNEAQ (reference sequence). Through a sample-barcoded 5' primer and a J-beta primer mix, a second PCR was run for roughly 6 to 11 cycles. A tag from a template-switch adaptor with 12 random nucleotides marked each cDNA molecule. In TCRdb, the 5' RACE reads were re-called with MiXCR into one record per CDR3 protein. The sample has more than 800,000 distinct CDR3 sequences, about 28% seen once. There are many counts of this clonotype. Its cognate antigen is unknown. Per sample, no less than 5 micrograms of total RNA were extracted.

The TCR comes from a woman at least 80 years old in good health. The specimen sequenced was blood. The chain employs TRBV7-9 and TRBJ2-6; D gene uncertain. CDR3 protein: CASSARLEGANVLTF. As DNA, the CDR3 is TGTGCCAGCAGCGCCCGCCTCGAGGGGGCCAACGTCCTGACTTTC.